The clone carrying this T cell receptor (beta chain) has more than one count but fewer than ten. The source of the sample is a study of blood T cell repertoires in COVID-19. The overall study: Samples taken during acute and convalescent COVID-19 were collected in the United States, Italy and Spain. The analysed material was cDNA or gDNA that came from T cells, B-cell-depleted T cells, or PBMCs.

In the source study's methods: Reference gene primer amplification in the assay estimated nucleated cell counts. Assay: immunoSEQ multiplex PCR; the TCRdb copy retains only in-frame clones and omits some. V and J calls and clone size are as listed in that table; D and trimming were resolved from the DNA. Here the sample spans over 60,000 clones, 89% being singletons. CDR1 is SEHNR, CDR2 FQNEAQ, per germline (reference sequence). This CDR3 comprises 15 residues. Trimming removed 1 base at V and 0 bases at J, with 7 bases between. V is TRBV7-9 and J is TRBJ1-3; D unclear. The sequenced sample consisted of peripheral blood. The clonotype comes from a man aged 80 or over with acute or convalescent COVID-19. The CDR3 nucleotides read TGTGCCAGCAGCTTAGTTGCGGTCTCTGGAAACACCATATATTTT. Translation: CASSLVAVSGNTIYF.